Described below is a single T cell receptor (beta chain) sequence and its context. Its target is not known. The method was immunoSEQ multiplex PCR; TCRdb's version includes in-frame clones alone and lacks a portion of them. The table records more than 12,000 clones, 85% of them present only once. The data are from a study of T cells in localized non-small cell lung cancer. Points from the study as a whole: The study found T cell clonality highest in uninvolved adjacent lung, above tumor.

V lost 0 bases and J lost 0, with 16 bases in between. Germline V gene data show CDR1 as SGHNT and CDR2 as YYREEE (reference sequence). This CDR3 contains 18 residues. The input for sequencing was peripheral blood, taken before any cancer treatment. The chain is built from TRBV5-4 and TRBJ2-1; no definite D call. The sequence was collected from a woman between 40 and 69 years old with stage I lung adenocarcinoma. The CDR3 here is CASSLDLSTLSSYNEQFF. The CDR3 DNA sequence: TGTGCCAGCAGCTTGGACCTATCGACCCTAAGCTCCTACAATGAGCAGTTCTTC.